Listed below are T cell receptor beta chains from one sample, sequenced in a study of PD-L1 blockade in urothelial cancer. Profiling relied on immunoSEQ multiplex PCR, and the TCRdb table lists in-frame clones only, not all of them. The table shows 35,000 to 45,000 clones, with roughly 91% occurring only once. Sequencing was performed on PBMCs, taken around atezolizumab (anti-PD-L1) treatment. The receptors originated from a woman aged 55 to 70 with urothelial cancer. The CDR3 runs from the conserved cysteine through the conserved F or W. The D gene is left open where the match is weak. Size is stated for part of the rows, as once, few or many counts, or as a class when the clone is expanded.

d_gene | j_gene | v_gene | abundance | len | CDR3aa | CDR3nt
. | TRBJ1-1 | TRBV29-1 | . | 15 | CSVSPRLAKNTEAFF | TGCAGCGTCTCCCCTCGGTTAGCGAAGAACACTGAAGCTTTCTTT
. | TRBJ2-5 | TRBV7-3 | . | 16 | CASSFLGGAGQETQYF | TGTGCCAGCAGCTTCCTCGGGGGAGCAGGCCAAGAGACCCAGTACTTC
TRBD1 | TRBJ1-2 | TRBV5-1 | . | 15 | CASSLSTGERDGYTF | TGCGCCAGCAGCTTGTCTACAGGGGAGCGAGATGGCTACACCTTC
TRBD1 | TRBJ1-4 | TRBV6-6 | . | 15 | CASSYQGAGNEKLFF | TGTGCCAGCAGTTATCAGGGGGCGGGGAATGAAAAACTGTTTTTT
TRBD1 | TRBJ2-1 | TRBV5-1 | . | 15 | CASSLVLGTDNEQFF | TGCGCCAGCAGCTTGGTTCTAGGGACAGACAATGAGCAGTTCTTC
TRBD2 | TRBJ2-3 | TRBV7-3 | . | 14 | CASNRGGSTDTQYF | TGTGCCAGCAACCGGGGGGGTAGCACAGATACGCAGTATTTT
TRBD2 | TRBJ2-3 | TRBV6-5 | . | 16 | CASSYSTSGATDTQYF | TGTGCCAGCAGTTACTCGACTAGCGGTGCCACAGATACGCAGTATTTT
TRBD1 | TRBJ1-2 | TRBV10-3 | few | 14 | CAISESGQGYGYTF | TGTGCCATCAGTGAGTCGGGACAGGGCTATGGCTACACCTTC
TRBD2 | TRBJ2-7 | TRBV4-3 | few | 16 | CASSQDIAGGPYEQYF | TGCGCCAGCAGCCAAGATATAGCGGGGGGGCCCTACGAGCAGTACTTC
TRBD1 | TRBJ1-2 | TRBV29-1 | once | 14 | CSVEGTGGWNGYTF | TGCAGCGTTGAGGGGACAGGGGGTTGGAATGGCTACACCTTC
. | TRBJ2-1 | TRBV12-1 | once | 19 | CASSQTSESYLSGLDEQFF | TGTGCCAGCAGCCAAACTAGCGAGTCTTACCTATCGGGCCTGGATGAGCAGTTCTTC
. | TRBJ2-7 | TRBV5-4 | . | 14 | CASSFFGRTYEQYF | TGTGCCAGCAGCTTTTTCGGGAGAACCTACGAGCAGTACTTC
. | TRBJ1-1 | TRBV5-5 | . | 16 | CASSPRPRAVNTEAFF | TGTGCCAGCAGCCCGCGACCCAGGGCCGTGAACACTGAAGCTTTCTTT
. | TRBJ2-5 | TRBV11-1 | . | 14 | CASSLAGLQETQYF | TGTGCCAGCAGCTTAGCCGGTCTCCAAGAGACCCAGTACTTC
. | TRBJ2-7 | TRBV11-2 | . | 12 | CASSLAAYEQYF | TGTGCCAGCAGCTTAGCGGCCTACGAGCAGTACTTC
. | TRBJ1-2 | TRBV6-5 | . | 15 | CASSYSFLANYGYTF | TGTGCCAGCAGTTACTCTTTCCTAGCTAACTATGGCTACACCTTC
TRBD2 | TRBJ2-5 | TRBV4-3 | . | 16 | CASSPSGGAVIETQYF | TGCGCCAGCAGCCCTAGCGGGGGGGCCGTGATAGAGACCCAGTACTTC
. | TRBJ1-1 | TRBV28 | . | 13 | CAILRGGNTEAFF | TGTGCCATCCTCCGCGGGGGGAACACTGAAGCTTTCTTT
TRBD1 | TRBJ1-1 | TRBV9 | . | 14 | CASRADRENTEAFF | TGTGCCAGCAGAGCGGACAGGGAGAACACTGAAGCTTTCTTT